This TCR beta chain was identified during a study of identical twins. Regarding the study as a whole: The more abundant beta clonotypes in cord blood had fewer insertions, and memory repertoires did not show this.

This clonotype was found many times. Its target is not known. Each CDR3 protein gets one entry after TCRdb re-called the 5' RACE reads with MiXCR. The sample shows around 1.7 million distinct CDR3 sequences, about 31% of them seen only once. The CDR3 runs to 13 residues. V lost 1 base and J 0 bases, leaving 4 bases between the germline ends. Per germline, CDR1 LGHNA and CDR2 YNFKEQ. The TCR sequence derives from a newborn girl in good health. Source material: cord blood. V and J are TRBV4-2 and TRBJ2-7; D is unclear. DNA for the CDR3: TGTGCCAGCAGCCAAGGCAACTCCTACGAGCAGTACTTC. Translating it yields CASSQGNSYEQYF.